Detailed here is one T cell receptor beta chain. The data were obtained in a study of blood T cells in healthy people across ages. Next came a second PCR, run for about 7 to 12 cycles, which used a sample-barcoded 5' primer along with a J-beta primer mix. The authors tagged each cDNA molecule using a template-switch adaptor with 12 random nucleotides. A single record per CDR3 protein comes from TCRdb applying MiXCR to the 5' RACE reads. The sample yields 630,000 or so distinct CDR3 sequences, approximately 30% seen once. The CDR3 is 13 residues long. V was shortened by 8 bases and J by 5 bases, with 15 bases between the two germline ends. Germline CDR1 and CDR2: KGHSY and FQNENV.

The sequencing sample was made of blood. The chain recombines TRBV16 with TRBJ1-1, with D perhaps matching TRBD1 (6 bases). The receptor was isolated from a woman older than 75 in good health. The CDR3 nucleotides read TGTGCCAGCCGTCGGGACGGACAGACTGAAGCTTTCTTT. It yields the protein CASRRDGQTEAFF.